Below, 3 T cell receptor beta chains from the same sample are listed, as sequenced in a study of tumor and adjacent non-tumor tissue in lung cancer (dated by TCRdb to about 2018). RNA was isolated from bulk, unsorted tissue, and RNA quality was assessed with a NanoDrop ND-1000 and an Agilent 2100. The receptor library was made with multiplex PCR. Sequencing was performed on an Illumina HiSeq 2500. Following protocols modified from ARM-PCR, the researchers constructed TCRbeta libraries through three rounds of nested PCR with primers (Table S4). TCRdb handled the public reads itself, with Q25 trimming in fastp and clone calling in MiXCR, and kept productive beta chains. CDR3 protein duplicates are merged, each entry listing the most common genes and DNA. The sample profile shows around 210,000 distinct CDR3 sequences; 70% to 75% of them were found once. The ten largest make up 20% to 25% of the sample.

Material for sequencing was lung tumor tissue. These receptors all stem from a man between 60 and 70 years old with non-small cell lung cancer.

With regard to this clonotype: The junction differs from germline at one of its ends, possibly a read error. J is TRBJ1-2 and V is TRBV6-1; D is undetermined. Germline V gives CDR1 MNHNS, CDR2 SASEGT. The CDR3 totals 14 residues. The DNA of the CDR3 is TGTGCTAGCAGTGAAGAGGCAGGCATCTATGGCTACACCTTC. This encodes CASSEEAGIYGYTF.

For this clonotype: Since no conserved phenylalanine or tryptophan closes the CDR3, a read error is the likely cause. This chain connects TRBV12-3 or TRBV12-4 to TRBJ2-3; TRBD2 might be the D (6 bases). The CDR3 loop spans 15 amino acids. V lost 7 bases to trimming and J lost 2 bases, with 16 bases between them. The CDR3 DNA reads as TGTGCCAGCACCGCGACTAGTGGGCCCACAGATACGCAGTATTCT. Translating gives CASTATSGPTDTQYS.

About this clonotype itself: This sequence may be a read error, since a much larger clone differs from it by one base. This chain connects TRBV4-2 to TRBJ2-7, with D perhaps given as TRBD1 or TRBD2 (6 bases each). The CDR3 is 14 amino acids. The germline gives CDR1 LGHNA, CDR2 YNFKEQ. Trimming left V 5 bases short and J 2 bases short, with 13 bases between. Here the CDR3 reads CASSTFGGAYEQYF. The CDR3 DNA follows: TGTGCCAGCAGCACCTTCGGGGGCGCCTACGAGCAGTACTTC.